Listed below are T cell receptor beta chains from one sample, sequenced in a study of blood T cell repertoires in COVID-19. Profiling relied on immunoSEQ multiplex PCR, and the TCRdb table lists in-frame clones only, not all of them. This sample has approximately 250,000 clones, with 75% to 90% found just once. The sequenced sample was PBMCs or T cells enriched from blood (not recorded which). The origin of the receptors is a woman in her 30s with acute COVID-19. Both conserved end residues are part of each CDR3. Clone size is given for some rows only: seen once, a few or many times, or a class if the clone is expanded.

>TRBV9|.
CASSVGTSGHYEQYF
>TRBV12-5|.
CASGSRDRNKSPYEQYF
>TRBV5-5|.
CASSSVGGSSYNEQFF
>TRBV19|few
CASSMVGGPYEQYF
>TRBV4-3|.
CASSQDSDEQFF
>TRBV24-1|.
CATSDSDRGAEQYF
>TRBV2|.
CASSQTGNEQFF
>TRBV29-1|.
CSGGGLSEQYF
>TRBV19|.
CASSERDRALSSGANVLTF
>TRBV4-1|.
CASSQDWRGGTGNNSPLHF
>TRBV15|.
CATSRHRGQPYEQYF
>TRBV25-1|.
CASSELGAANTEAFF
>TRBV30|.
CAWSAIMNTEAFF
>TRBV4-1|.
CASSQPSGRAPGELFF
>TRBV27|.
CASSLGLTSYNSPLHF
>TRBV27|.
CASSLSDSDYEQYF
>TRBV6-5|.
CASSLRQESYYGYTF
>TRBV18|.
CASSPGQGYGELFF
>TRBV11-3|once
CASSLNRVQKKNYGYTF
>TRBV28|.
CASSLAADRAIFSNRNEKLFF
>TRBV24-1|.
CATGTGGTDTQYF
>TRBV5-4|.
CASRSEREYNEQFF
>TRBV9|.
CASSVVKGVDGYTF
>TRBV4-1|once
CASSQDVLADPPYYEQYF
>TRBV5-1|.
CASSLVGTETKEQYF
>TRBV7-9|.
CASSFGTGDGNTIYF
>TRBV28|.
CASKTGGNQPQHF
>TRBV3-1/TRBV3-2|.
CASSQPPTGIEKLFF
>TRBV5-1|few
CASSSGQNTGELFF
>TRBV2|.
CASNKKDRGLAGGLGYEQYF
>TRBV10-3|.
CAARDTSENTGELFF
>TRBV3-1/TRBV3-2|.
CASSSAGSNQPQHF
>TRBV28|.
CATWTGPLETQYF
>TRBV3-1/TRBV3-2|.
CASSQYMEASRGGEQYF
>TRBV11-2|.
CATSIAAGGSYEQYF
>TRBV28|.
CASSLPRLDTQYF
>TRBV2|.
CASRGDRDNSPLHF
>TRBV3-1/TRBV3-2|.
CASSSHRQGVTEAFF
>TRBV7-2|.
CASSSGTGDYEQYF